Listed here are 8 T cell receptor beta chains from one sample, sequenced in a study of blood T cell repertoires in COVID-19. The repertoire was sequenced with immunoSEQ multiplex PCR; TCRdb's copy has only in-frame clones and lacks some. The sample comprises around 470,000 clones, 89% of which are singletons, and roughly 0.9% rests with the top ten. Sequenced sample: peripheral blood. These receptors were collected from a young man with COVID-19, enrolled during active disease.

This clone was seen once. The chain combines TRBV3-1 (or the pseudogene TRBV3-2) with TRBJ2-7, with D perhaps matching TRBD1 (5 bases). This CDR3 is 14 amino acids long. From germline, CDR1 is LGHDT and CDR2 YNNKEL (reference sequence). V lost 3 bases to trimming and J lost 3 bases, with 12 bases between them. The CDR3: CASSHPNRNYEQYF. The CDR3 DNA sequence: TGTGCCAGCAGCCACCCGAACAGGAACTACGAGCAGTACTTC.

CDR3 in amino acids: CSVGETGAAYEQYF. The CDR3 DNA is TGCAGCGTTGGGGAGACAGGGGCAGCCTACGAGCAGTACTTC. The J gene is TRBJ2-7, the V gene TRBV29-1, with TRBD1 matching 8 bases. The CDR3 spans 14 residues. The ends lost 4 bases at V and 2 bases at J; junction bases unmatched: 7. CDR1 is SQVTM, CDR2 ANQGSEA, per germline.

The V and J genes are TRBV18 and TRBJ1-4; D gene unclear. There are 15 residues in the CDR3. In germline, CDR1 is KGHSH, CDR2 LQKENI. V was cut by 0 bases and J by 7 bases, with 12 bases left in between. CDR3 loop: CASSPPARAGEKLFF. The CDR3 DNA reads TGTGCCAGCTCACCACCAGCGCGGGCGGGTGAAAAACTGTTTTTT.

J is TRBJ1-3 and V is TRBV25-1, with D perhaps matching TRBD1 (6 bases). CDR1 and CDR2 (germline): MGHDK, SYGVNS. The CDR3 consists of 15 residues. V was cut by 3 bases and J by 3 bases, with 12 bases left in between. This CDR3 reads CASSDQGFGGNTIYF. The CDR3 DNA is TGTGCCAGCAGTGATCAGGGGTTTGGTGGAAACACCATATATTTT. Full variable domain (rest looked up from reference TRBV25-1 and TRBJ1-3): EADIYQTPRYLVIGTGKKITLECSQTMGHDKMYWYQQDPGMELHLIHYSYGVNSTEKGDLSSESTVSRIRTEHFPLTLESARPSHTSQYLCASSDQGFGGNTIYFGEGSWLTVV.

The chain carries TRBV21-1 and TRBJ1-5; TRBD1 was called by the table and not checked on the DNA. TRBV21-1 is tagged as a pseudogene. CDR3 size: 15 residues. The CDR3 nucleotides read TGTGCCAGCAGCAAGGGCGACAGGGGGCCTCAGCCCCAGCATTTT. Residues: CASSKGDRGPQPQHF.

The rearrangement links TRBV7-9 to TRBJ1-2; D gene uncertain. The V gene lost 1 base and the J gene lost 8 bases, with 14 bases spanning the gap. The CDR3 runs 14 residues. Germline CDR1 SEHNR, CDR2 FQNEAQ (reference sequence). The CDR3 bases are TGTGCCAGCAGCTTAGTTACGGGAATCGAGGGCTACACCTTC. Translated: CASSLVTGIEGYTF. Full variable domain (remainder filled in from reference TRBV7-9 and TRBJ1-2): DTGVSQNPRHKITKRGQNVTFRCDPISEHNRLYWYRQTLGQGPEFLTYFQNEAQLEKSRLLSDRFSAERPKGSFSTLEIQRTEQGDSAMYLCASSLVTGIEGYTFGSGTRLTVV.

V usage is TRBV7-9 and J usage is TRBJ2-3; 7 bases align to TRBD2. After removal of 5 bases from V and 3 bases from J, the junction contained 14 bases not matched to a gene. From germline, CDR1 is SEHNR and CDR2 FQNEAQ (reference sequence). This CDR3 is built from 17 residues. CDR3 DNA: TGTGCCAGCAGCCCCGAAGGATGGGTGGGAGGGACAGATACGCAGTATTTT. Amino acids: CASSPEGWVGGTDTQYF.

The rearrangement uses TRBV10-1 and TRBJ1-2, with D hard to call. The CDR3 has 11 residues. Per germline, CDR1 WNHNN and CDR2 SYGVQD (reference sequence). Between the trimmed V and J ends, which lost 3 bases and 8 bases, there was a span of 7 bases. The CDR3 DNA follows: TGCGCCAGCAGTGATGGCTTCGGCTACACCTTC. Amino acids: CASSDGFGYTF.